This is a list of T cell receptor beta chains from one sample in a study of Graves' ophthalmopathy and Graves' hyperthyroidism. TCRdb re-derived calls from the multiplex PCR reads in MiXCR, one entry per CDR3 protein. The data show over a million distinct CDR3 sequences, with about two fifths seen just once and more than 9.5% held by the top ten. Sequencing input: peripheral blood or thyroid tissue (not recorded which). The receptors originated from an adult man with Graves' hyperthyroidism. Each CDR3 is given with its conserved first and last residue. The D gene is left open where the match is weak. The size of a clone is reported for some rows only, either as once, few or many, or as a class for expanded clones.

TRBD1 | TRBJ1-2 | TRBV10-3 | once | CAIRDRDDNYGYTF | TGTGCCATCAGGGACAGGGACGACAACTATGGCTACACCTTC
- | TRBJ2-2 | TRBV6-5 | - | CASSHTGPLNTGELFF | TGTGCCAGCAGTCACACGGGCCCCCTGAACACCGGGGAGCTGTTTTTT
- | TRBJ1-5 | TRBV19 | many | CASSVAGMAQPQHF | TGTGCCAGTAGTGTAGCAGGGATGGCGCAGCCCCAGCATTTT
- | TRBJ1-5 | TRBV20-1 | many | CSARDLRGRQPQHF | TGCAGTGCTAGAGATCTAAGGGGTCGTCAGCCCCAGCATTTT
- | TRBJ2-7 | TRBV29-1 | - | CSVGGTGTSEQYF | TGCAGCGTTGGGGGGACGGGGACATCCGAGCAGTACTTC
- | TRBJ1-3 | TRBV29-1 | many | CSVEAHNSGNTIYF | TGCAGCGTTGAAGCCCACAACTCTGGAAACACCATATATTTT
TRBD2 | TRBJ2-5 | TRBV10-1 | many | CASSEWGLAGILETQYF | TGCGCCAGCAGTGAGTGGGGACTAGCGGGAATTCTAGAGACCCAGTACTTC
- | TRBJ2-7 | TRBV4-3 | few | CASSPERDYEQYF | TGCGCCAGCAGCCCTGAGAGGGACTACGAGCAGTACTTC
- | TRBJ2-2 | TRBV4-3 | - | CASSQDVATGELFF | TGCGCCAGCAGCCAAGACGTTGCCACCGGGGAGCTGTTTTTT
- | TRBJ1-2 | TRBV19 | once | CASSTVIYGYTF | TGTGCCAGTAGTACCGTAATCTATGGCTACACCTTC
TRBD2 | TRBJ2-5 | TRBV5-5 | many | CASTLKSGTSVETQYF | TGTGCCAGCACCCTTAAATCGGGAACTAGCGTCGAGACCCAGTACTTC
- | TRBJ2-1 | TRBV29-1 | - | CSARGNGNEQFF | TGCAGCGCTAGGGGCAATGGGAATGAGCAGTTCTTC
- | TRBJ1-5 | TRBV2 | few | CASSGHQGQPQHF | TGTGCCAGCAGTGGGCACCAGGGTCAGCCCCAGCATTTT
TRBD1 | TRBJ2-6 | TRBV19 | - | CASSISGGVLTF | TGTGCCAGTAGTATATCAGGGGGTGTCCTGACTTTC
- | TRBJ1-2 | TRBV7-9 | many | CASSPDGYYGYTF | TGTGCCAGCAGCCCGGACGGATACTATGGCTACACCTTC
- | TRBJ2-7 | TRBV12-3/TRBV12-4 | - | CASRGAKTYEQYF | TGTGCCAGCAGAGGGGCTAAAACCTACGAGCAGTACTTC
TRBD1 | TRBJ2-7 | TRBV20-1 | - | CSARGQGVGEQYF | TGCAGTGCTAGAGGACAGGGGGTTGGGGAGCAGTACTTC
- | TRBJ1-3 | TRBV20-1 | few | CSAREGVNTIYF | TGCAGTGCTAGAGAGGGGGTCAACACCATATATTTT
TRBD2 | TRBJ2-6 | TRBV12-3/TRBV12-4 | many | CASIASGRGLGANVLTF | TGTGCCAGCATTGCTAGCGGGAGGGGGCTTGGGGCCAACGTCCTGACTTTC
TRBD1 | TRBJ1-2 | TRBV10-3 | many | CAIRLDRENGYTF | TGTGCCATCAGATTGGACAGGGAGAATGGCTACACCTTC
TRBD2 | TRBJ2-3 | TRBV20-1 | - | CSAREGPDTQYF | TGCAGTGCGCGGGAGGGGCCAGATACGCAGTATTTT
- | TRBJ2-7 | TRBV10-3 | - | CAIMGGTGTYEQYF | TGTGCCATCATGGGGGGGACAGGCACCTACGAGCAGTACTTC
TRBD1 | TRBJ1-4 | TRBV2 | many | CASSAGGNEKLFF | TGTGCCAGCAGTGCAGGGGGAAATGAAAAACTGTTTTTT
- | TRBJ2-6 | TRBV5-1 | few | CASSLDITGANVLTF | TGCGCCAGCAGCTTGGATATCACTGGGGCCAACGTCCTGACTTTC
- | TRBJ2-5 | TRBV7-9 | many | CASSGLEETQYF | TGTGCCAGCAGTGGGCTAGAGGAGACCCAGTACTTC
TRBD2 | TRBJ2-5 | TRBV19 | - | CASREAGSIQETQYF | TGTGCCAGTAGAGAAGCGGGGTCTATCCAAGAGACCCAGTACTTC
TRBD1 | TRBJ2-5 | TRBV15 | many | CATSYRDREETQYF | TGTGCCACCAGCTACCGGGACAGGGAAGAGACCCAGTACTTC
- | TRBJ1-1 | TRBV6-5 | few | CASSYSKDSLVDAFF | TGTGCCAGCAGTTACTCGAAGGACTCCCTAGTGGACGCTTTCTTT
TRBD1 | TRBJ2-7 | TRBV19 | many | CASSSGTGTDEQYF | TGTGCCAGTAGTTCCGGGACAGGGACGGACGAGCAGTACTTC
TRBD1 | TRBJ2-7 | TRBV20-1 | few | CSAIRNSGTAIFEEQYF | TGCAGTGCTATCCGAAATTCCGGGACAGCCATCTTCGAGGAGCAGTACTTC
- | TRBJ2-7 | TRBV15 | - | CATSSYDGAEQYF | TGTGCCACCAGCAGTTACGACGGGGCTGAGCAGTACTTC
- | TRBJ2-7 | TRBV15 | - | CATSETGTGDYYEQYF | TGTGCCACCAGCGAAACCGGAACCGGGGATTACTACGAGCAGTACTTC
- | TRBJ2-7 | TRBV28 | - | CASSPPWGRVSSYEQYF | TGTGCCAGCAGTCCACCATGGGGGCGGGTTTCCTCCTACGAGCAGTACTTC
- | TRBJ2-7 | TRBV7-9 | many | CASSFGSAPWDEQYF | TGTGCCAGCAGCTTTGGTTCTGCGCCCTGGGACGAGCAGTACTTC
- | TRBJ1-2 | TRBV7-8 | many | CASSPIRLGQPAF | TGTGCCAGCAGCCCTATCAGGCTCGGACAACCTGCCTTC
TRBD1 | TRBJ1-5 | TRBV4-1 | many | CASSQRQGSDQPQHF | TGCGCCAGCAGCCAGAGACAGGGGTCGGATCAGCCCCAGCATTTT
- | TRBJ1-5 | TRBV15 | once | CATSRAQGNSPQHF | TGTGCCACCAGCAGAGCACAGGGTAATTCACCCCAGCATTTT
TRBD1 | TRBJ2-2 | TRBV29-1 | - | CSVGDRSSGELFF | TGCAGCGTTGGGGACAGGTCAAGCGGGGAGCTGTTTTTT
- | TRBJ1-5 | TRBV9 | - | CASSDAGYQPQHF | TGTGCCAGCAGCGACGCCGGTTATCAGCCCCAGCATTTT
- | TRBJ2-7 | TRBV11-2 | - | CASNSGGEQYF | TGTGCCAGCAATTCCGGGGGCGAGCAGTACTTC
- | TRBJ1-5 | TRBV9 | - | CASSQVRVRPNQPQHF | TGTGCCAGCAGCCAAGTCAGAGTGAGGCCCAATCAGCCCCAGCATTTT
TRBD1 | TRBJ2-5 | TRBV12-3/TRBV12-4 | - | CASSFGTGGVETQYF | TGTGCCAGCAGTTTCGGGACAGGGGGTGTGGAGACCCAGTACTTC
TRBD2 | TRBJ2-1 | TRBV25-1 | - | CASSNSGSEVNEQFF | TGTGCCAGCAGTAATAGCGGGAGTGAAGTCAATGAGCAGTTCTTC
- | TRBJ2-6 | TRBV15 | few | CATSRTRASPNGANVLTF | TGTGCCACCAGCAGAACAAGGGCTAGCCCCAATGGGGCCAACGTCCTGACTTTC
- | TRBJ2-7 | TRBV7-2 | - | CASSLERVRTGYEQYF | TGTGCCAGCAGCTTAGAGCGGGTCCGCACGGGCTACGAGCAGTACTTC
- | TRBJ1-1 | TRBV6-2/TRBV6-3 | - | CASTSYGAFYTEAFF | TGTGCCAGCACCTCCTATGGAGCCTTTTACACTGAAGCTTTCTTT